Listed here are 13 T cell receptor beta chains from one sample, sequenced in a study of Ad26.COV2.S vaccination and SARS-CoV-2 variants (dated by TCRdb to the early 2020s). Read against the paper, the sample's treatment or condition label means: 15 to 20 received Ad26.COV2.S at low or high dose, single or two shots; 5 received placebo; per-sample allocation not given. Repertoires of vaccine and placebo recipients were sequenced from samples taken on day 63 after the first injection. Library generation was performed with the immunoSEQ multiplex PCR assay. Sourced from immuneACCESS, this table was stored by TCRdb with only in-frame sequences that have V and J called. A share of the clones is absent; for the studies checked, an unresolved V gene accounts for under half, and the remainder has no known explanation. This sample lists 300,000 to 350,000 clones; roughly nine tenths were detected once. The ten largest clonotypes hold about 5.4% of the sample.

The starting material was peripheral blood, obtained in a trial of Ad26.COV2.S vaccine versus placebo. These receptors were collected from a person aged 18-65 years who received the Ad26.COV2.S COVID-19 vaccine or a placebo.

The rearrangement uses TRBV5-8 and TRBJ2-7; D is unresolved. CDR1 is SGHTS and CDR2 is YDEGEE in the germline V gene. With 2 bases removed from V and 4 bases from J, the gap between germline ends came to 13 bases. There are 14 residues in the CDR3. The DNA for the CDR3 is TGTGCCAGCAGCTTTGGGCTAAGCGCGTACGAGCAGTACTTC. Amino acids: CASSFGLSAYEQYF.

The gene calls are TRBV11-2 and TRBJ1-3; maybe TRBD1 (6 bases). The CDR3 contains 16 residues. The V and J ends lost 6 bases and 0 bases respectively, with 15 bases between them. Germline values: CDR1 SGHAT, CDR2 FQNNGV. The CDR3 sequence: CASRFGTSDSGNTIYF. The CDR3 DNA follows: TGTGCCAGCAGATTCGGGACATCCGACTCTGGAAACACCATATATTTT.

This chain connects TRBV3-1 (or the pseudogene TRBV3-2) to TRBJ2-5, with D possibly being TRBD2 (6 bases). The CDR3 runs 18 residues. Germline V gene sequence: CDR1 LGHDT, CDR2 YNNKEL (reference sequence). V lost 2 bases to trimming and J lost 0 bases, with 19 bases between them. The CDR3 loop is CASSQRSRVAAYQETQYF. The CDR3 nucleotides read TGTGCCAGCAGCCAACGTTCCCGCGTAGCGGCGTACCAAGAGACCCAGTACTTC.

CDR3 sequence reads: CASSPTGGGNQPQHF. The CDR3 DNA is TGTGCCAGCAGTCCCACAGGGGGCGGCAATCAGCCCCAGCATTTT. This chain uses TRBV28 with TRBJ1-5; 9 bases map to TRBD1. The CDR3 is 15 amino acids. Trimming cost V 5 bases and J 2 bases; bases outside gene matches: 4. Germline assignment: CDR1 MDHEN and CDR2 SYDVKM. The full variable domain, completed using reference TRBV28 and TRBJ1-5, is DVKVTQSSRYLVKRTGEKVFLECVQDMDHENMFWYRQDPGLGLRLIYFSYDVKMKEKGDIPEGYSVSREKKERFSLILESASTNQTSMYLCASSPTGGGNQPQHFGDGTRLSIL.

J is TRBJ1-1 and V is TRBV6-2 or TRBV6-3, with D possibly being TRBD1 (5 bases). V was shortened by 6 bases and J by 3 bases, with 11 bases between the two germline ends. Germline V lookup: CDR1 MNHEY, CDR2 SVGEGT. CDR3 size: 13 residues. CDR3 DNA sequence: TGTGCCAGCAGCTGGGACGGGTACACTGAAGCTTTCTTT. Translating it yields CASSWDGYTEAFF.

The chain links TRBV11-2 to TRBJ2-1; TRBD1 is a possible D gene (5 bases). Germline V gene data show CDR1 as SGHAT and CDR2 as FQNNGV. The CDR3 sequence is 17 residues long. V was cut by 0 bases and J by 2 bases, with 14 bases left in between. The CDR3, as DNA: TGTGCCAGCAGCTTAGATCCCGGACACCCAACCTACAATGAGCAGTTCTTC. Its translation is CASSLDPGHPTYNEQFF.

This clone was picked up one time. The chain combines TRBV2 with TRBJ1-3; D gene ambiguous. Deletions cut 8 bases from V and 9 bases from J, with 11 bases between. CDR1 SNHLY and CDR2 FYNNEI come from the germline V gene. This CDR3 has 11 residues. The CDR3 DNA reads TGTGCCAGCCTAGGTAGAGTCACCATATATTTT. As protein: CASLGRVTIYF.

This sequence joins TRBV7-9 and TRBJ1-2, with unresolved D. The V gene's germline CDR1 is SEHNR and CDR2 FQNEAQ (reference sequence). Trimming left V 1 base short and J 5 bases short, with 8 bases between. This CDR3 comprises 13 residues. The CDR3 region is CASSLVPGYGYTF. In DNA, the CDR3 is TGTGCCAGCAGCTTAGTGCCCGGTTATGGCTACACCTTC.

This chain uses TRBV6-5 with TRBJ1-1, with D possibly matching TRBD1 (5 bases). Germline CDR1 and CDR2: MNHEY and SVGAGI. This CDR3 is 12 amino acids long. Trimming removed 2 bases from V and 6 bases from J, with 7 bases in between. CDR3 protein: CASSYPGAEAFF. DNA of the CDR3: TGTGCCAGCAGTTACCCGGGGGCTGAAGCTTTCTTT.

This clone was counted between two and nine times. This chain uses TRBV6-5 with TRBJ1-2, with 9 bases aligning to TRBD1. CDR3 length equals 14 residues. The trim removed 6 bases at V and 4 bases at J, leaving 6 bases unmatched. Germline CDR1 MNHEY, CDR2 SVGAGI. The CDR3 region is CASSLQGAPYGYTF. The CDR3 DNA reads TGTGCCAGCAGCTTACAGGGGGCCCCCTATGGCTACACCTTC.

The genes are TRBV7-2 and TRBJ1-2; 7 bases are a match to TRBD1. V dropped 11 bases and J dropped 6; count of bases not matched to a gene: 6. The CDR3 runs to 11 residues. Germline CDR1 is SGHTA and CDR2 is FQGNSA. CDR3 DNA sequence: TGTGCCGCAGGGGGGGGCAATGGCTACACCTTC. This translates into CAAGGGNGYTF.

This clone has just one count. The V and J genes are TRBV6-5 and TRBJ1-1; D gene unclear. The CDR3 has 15 amino acids. Deletions cut 5 bases from V and 0 bases from J, with 13 bases between. The germline CDR1 and CDR2 sequences are MNHEY and SVGAGI. In nucleotides, the CDR3 is TGTGCCAGCAGTCGCGAAGGAGTTTTGAACACTGAAGCTTTCTTT. It codes for CASSREGVLNTEAFF.

The chain employs TRBV5-1 and TRBJ1-1; no clear D gene. Trimming stripped 2 bases from V and 0 bases from J, with 29 bases between. This CDR3 spans 21 amino acids. CDR1 SGHRS and CDR2 YFSETQ come from the germline V gene. The CDR3 loop is CASSLVPGPRTALVLNTEAFF. CDR3 nucleotides: TGCGCCAGCAGCTTAGTACCGGGCCCCCGAACAGCCCTAGTCTTGAACACTGAAGCTTTCTTT.